This entry lists 18 T cell receptor beta chains sequenced from one sample in a study of early T cells in non-severe SARS-CoV-2 infection. MiXCR was run by TCRdb on the 5' RACE reads, yielding one entry per CDR3 protein. Of fewer than 90,000 distinct CDR3 sequences listed, 13% to 15% are singletons. Sequenced input: whole blood. These receptors all stem from an adult who was a healthcare worker with PCR-confirmed SARS-CoV-2 infection or an uninfected control (not recorded which).

The sample holds a few counts of this clonotype. The CDR3 nucleotides read TGTGCCAGCAGCTTTAAAACCACGGGAAGCAATCAGCCCCAGCATTTT. Its translation: CASSFKTTGSNQPQHF. The J gene is TRBJ1-5, the V gene TRBV7-2; D remains ambiguous. Germline CDR1 reads SGHTA; CDR2 reads FQGNSA. V was pared by 3 bases and J by 1 base, with 13 bases between. The CDR3 has 16 amino acids.

V usage is TRBV6-4 and J usage is TRBJ2-1, with 12 positions matching TRBD2. Germline V gene lookup returns CDR1 MRHNA and CDR2 SNTAGT. The CDR3 loop spans 19 amino acids. Germline trimming cut 6 bases from V and 4 bases from J; bases unmatched to any gene: 16. The CDR3 DNA is TGTGCCAGCAGCGTACTAGCGGGGGGTTCCCATGGGGGATACAATGAGCAGTTCTTC. Amino acid sequence: CASSVLAGGSHGGYNEQFF.

The chain is built from TRBV6-5 and TRBJ2-1; 9 bases line up with TRBD1. This CDR3 spans 18 amino acids. The J segment lost 5 bases and the V segment lost 2 bases, leaving 13 bases of the junction unmatched. From germline, CDR1 is MNHEY and CDR2 SVGAGI. This chain's CDR3 is CASSYPGTGNTEDNEQFF. The DNA of the CDR3 is TGTGCCAGCAGTTACCCCGGGACAGGGAATACCGAAGACAATGAGCAGTTCTTC.

This clonotype was recorded a few times. The rearrangement uses TRBV6-5 and TRBJ2-7; D remains ambiguous. Trimming removed 7 bases at V and 1 base at J, with 11 bases between. The CDR3 covers 13 residues. Germline-derived CDR1 and CDR2 are MNHEY and SVGAGI. The CDR3 bases are TGTGCCAGCACCTCCGGGCGGTCCTACGAGCAGTACTTC. Its protein is CASTSGRSYEQYF.

The V gene is TRBV28, the J gene TRBJ2-5; D is uncertain. Between the trimmed V and J ends, which lost 4 bases and 2 bases, there was a span of 11 bases. Germline CDR1 reads MDHEN; CDR2 reads SYDVKM. This CDR3 has 14 amino acids. The CDR3 loop reads CASSSDRTQETQYF. The CDR3 DNA reads as TGTGCCAGCAGTTCCGACCGCACTCAAGAGACCCAGTACTTC.

V gene TRBV6-1 combines with J gene TRBJ1-4; no firm D call. The CDR3 runs 15 residues. CDR1 and CDR2 (germline): MNHNS, SASEGT. V was shortened by 0 bases and J by 8 bases, with 13 bases between the two germline ends. CDR3 region: CASSEAPGPGEKLFF. The CDR3 DNA reads TGTGCCAGCAGTGAAGCCCCGGGTCCGGGGGAAAAACTGTTTTTT.

In its sample, this clonotype was seen a few times. This chain joins TRBV20-1 and TRBJ2-7; D perhaps matches TRBD1 (8 bases). The CDR3 is 13 amino acids. Deletions cut 5 bases from V and 4 bases from J, with 15 bases between. Germline loops: CDR1 DFQATT, CDR2 SNEGSKA (reference sequence). The CDR3 protein is CSAWTGRVYEQYF. DNA of the CDR3: TGCAGTGCTTGGACAGGGAGGGTGTACGAGCAGTACTTC.

In its sample, this clonotype was seen a few times. This chain joins TRBV6-1 and TRBJ1-4; D is undetermined. Germline CDR1 and CDR2: MNHNS and SASEGT. The CDR3 extends over 13 amino acids. V lost 4 bases and J lost 8, with 11 bases in between. The CDR3 spells CASSGGKWEKLFF. The CDR3 DNA is TGTGCCAGCAGTGGGGGAAAGTGGGAAAAACTGTTTTTT.

On this clonotype itself: The germline gene is not matched at one end of the junction; a read error may be the cause. The chain uses TRBV7-9 and TRBJ2-1, with 7 nucleotides matching TRBD1. The CDR3 is 15 residues long. Germline CDR1 SEHNR, CDR2 FQNEAQ (reference sequence). This CDR3 reads CASSTQQQGTPLLVF. DNA for the CDR3: TGTGCCAGCAGCACACAGCAACAGGGGACGCCTCTCTTGGTCTTC.

The table lists this clonotype with a few counts. The chain joins TRBV29-1 to TRBJ2-6, with unresolved D. CDR3 length equals 16 residues. In germline, CDR1 is SQVTM, CDR2 ANQGSEA. V lost 4 bases and J 0 bases, leaving 13 bases between the germline ends. CDR3 DNA sequence: TGCAGCGTTGGTTTCCCGGCGAGCTCTGGGGCCAACGTCCTGACTTTC. Translated, it gives CSVGFPASSGANVLTF.

This clonotype was picked up a small number of times. At one of its ends the junction is not consistent with the germline gene, which may arise from a read error. The chain links TRBV3-1 to TRBJ2-5; tentatively, D is TRBD2 (5 bases). CDR1 is LGHDT, CDR2 YNNKEL, per germline (reference sequence). This CDR3 is 14 amino acids long. The CDR3 is CASSQDSARARPNF. The CDR3 DNA is TGTGCCAGCAGCCAGGACTCTGCGAGGGCTAGACCCAACTTC.

J is TRBJ1-2 and V is TRBV4-1; maybe TRBD1 (6 bases). CDR1 MGHRA and CDR2 YSYEKL come from the germline V gene. The CDR3 spans 14 residues. Deletions cut 0 bases from V and 6 bases from J, with 11 bases between. CDR3 region: CASSQEGTTNGYTF. The CDR3 bases are TGCGCCAGCAGCCAAGAAGGGACAACGAATGGCTACACCTTC.

The chain has TRBV2 and TRBJ2-1; D is unresolved. Trimming shortened V by 7 bases and J by 3 bases, and 13 bases separated the two germline ends. CDR1 is SNHLY, CDR2 FYNNEI, per germline. The CDR3 is 14 amino acids. CDR3 bases: TGTGCCAGCATGCAGGCTGCTATCTACAATGAGCAGTTCTTC. As protein: CASMQAAIYNEQFF. The entire variable domain, with the rest obtained from reference TRBV2 and TRBJ2-1, is as follows: EPEVTQTPSHQVTQMGQEVILRCVPISNHLYFYWYRQILGQKVEFLVSFYNNEISEKSEIFDDQFSVERPDGSNFTLKIRSTKLEDSAMYFCASMQAAIYNEQFFGPGTRLTVL.

The J gene is TRBJ1-2, the V gene TRBV29-1, with unresolved D. The CDR3 covers 14 residues. Germline V lookup: CDR1 SQVTM, CDR2 ANQGSEA. Trimming removed 2 bases at V and 6 bases at J, with 16 bases between. CDR3 DNA sequence: TGCAGCGTTGAATCCTTGGGGATGGGTAATGGCTACACCTTC. Amino acids: CSVESLGMGNGYTF.

The chain couples TRBV6-5 to TRBJ1-1; possible D gene TRBD1, 6 bases. The CDR3 has 12 residues. CDR1 MNHEY and CDR2 SVGAGI come from the germline V gene. The V end lost 7 bases, the J end lost 5 bases, and 11 bases lay between the germline ends. CDR3 sequence reads: CASTRGGTEAFF. The CDR3 DNA reads as TGTGCCAGCACTCGAGGGGGTACTGAAGCTTTCTTT.

This clonotype was seen a handful of times. The genes are TRBV27 and TRBJ2-3, with TRBD2 matching over 9 bases. The CDR3 contains 18 residues. J was trimmed by 2 bases and V by 5 bases; bases with no gene match: 14. The germline gives CDR1 MNHEY, CDR2 SMNVEV (reference sequence). CDR3 bases: TGTGCCAGCAGTCTCCGACGTTTTAGCGGGAGACTCACAGATACGCAGTATTTT. Protein sequence: CASSLRRFSGRLTDTQYF.

This clonotype turned up a few times. The chain uses TRBV20-1 and TRBJ2-2; 9 bases align to TRBD1. The V gene's germline CDR1 is DFQATT and CDR2 SNEGSKA (reference sequence). This CDR3 spans 16 amino acids. V shed 4 bases and J 1 base; nucleotides not matched to a gene: 7. Here the CDR3 DNA reads TGCAGTGCTAACGCAGGACAGGGGCAGAACACCGGGGAGCTGTTTTTT. It is translated as CSANAGQGQNTGELFF.

This clonotype was recorded at least ten times. The rearrangement links TRBV27 to TRBJ2-3; D gene ambiguous. Trimming took off 1 base at V and 1 base at J, with 9 bases between the two ends. This CDR3 has 15 residues. In germline, CDR1 is MNHEY, CDR2 SMNVEV (reference sequence). The CDR3 bases are TGTGCCAGCAGTTTATATGTTGGTCGCACAGATACGCAGTATTTT. The encoded protein is CASSLYVGRTDTQYF.